These 16 T cell receptor beta chains share one sample of origin, sequenced in a study of radiotherapy plus CTLA-4 blockade in lung cancer. TCRdb keeps only in-frame clones here, not all; method: immunoSEQ multiplex PCR. The sample lists tens of thousands of clones; 78% were seen once. Sample: peripheral blood, taken from a patient treated with radiotherapy plus ipilimumab. Receptors were obtained from a human donor with non-small cell lung cancer who had a partial response to radiotherapy plus ipilimumab. Some clones in this sample may be carry-over from other donors' samples.

The V gene is TRBV11-2, the J gene TRBJ2-6; TRBD1 matches 12 bases. CDR3 length: 18 amino acids. Germline-derived CDR1 and CDR2 are SGHAT and FQNNGV. The J segment lost 2 bases and the V segment lost 7 bases, leaving 9 bases of the junction unmatched. The CDR3 nucleotides read TGTGCCAGCACCCCTCGGGACAGGGGGCTGGCTGGGGCCAACGTCCTGACTTTC. Protein: CASTPRDRGLAGANVLTF. The whole variable domain, filled in from reference TRBV11-2 and TRBJ2-6, reads EAGVAQSPRYKIIEKRQSVAFWCNPISGHATLYWYQQILGQGPKLLIQFQNNGVVDDSQLPKDRFSAERLKGVDSTLKIQPAKLEDSAVYLCASTPRDRGLAGANVLTFGAGSRLTVL.

The chain uses TRBV29-1 and TRBJ1-2; TRBD1 aligns across 9 bases. CDR3 length: 15 residues. Germline V gene data show CDR1 as SQVTM and CDR2 as ANQGSEA. Trimming cost V 7 bases and J 6 bases; bases outside gene matches: 15. The DNA of the CDR3 is TGCAGCGCCCGTCCTGGGACAGGGTCGGGCGATGGCTACACCTTC. Translated, it gives CSARPGTGSGDGYTF.

This clone was recorded a few times. J is TRBJ1-2 and V is TRBV5-1, with D maybe TRBD1 (5 bases). The CDR3 runs 15 residues. Germline assignment: CDR1 SGHRS and CDR2 YFSETQ. V was cut by 4 bases and J by 7 bases, with 20 bases left in between. The CDR3 nucleotides read TGCGCCAGCAGCCGGGGGGGACTTAGGGTCTCTGGCTACACCTTC. Amino acid sequence: CASSRGGLRVSGYTF. Together with reference TRBV5-1 and TRBJ1-2, the CDR3 gives the full variable domain: KAGVTQTPRYLIKTRGQQVTLSCSPISGHRSVSWYQQTPGQGLQFLFEYFSETQRNKGNFPGRFSGRQFSNSRSEMNVSTLELGDSALYLCASSRGGLRVSGYTFGSGTRLTVV.

The chain is built from TRBV5-1 and TRBJ2-1; 8 bases are shared with TRBD1. Germline CDR1 reads SGHRS; CDR2 reads YFSETQ. Trimming took 3 bases from V and 6 from J; bases not matched to a gene: 14. CDR3 length: 17 amino acids. The CDR3 nucleotides read TGCGCCAGCAGCTCGAACAGGGGGACCGGGACCGGCAATGAGCAGTTCTTC. This sequence encodes CASSSNRGTGTGNEQFF.

This chain connects TRBV11-2 to TRBJ2-1; D might be TRBD2 (5 bases). V was pared by 0 bases and J by 9 bases, with 9 bases between. This CDR3 has 13 residues. In germline, CDR1 is SGHAT, CDR2 FQNNGV. The CDR3 reads CASSLEASGEQFF. DNA for the CDR3: TGTGCCAGCAGCTTAGAAGCCAGCGGTGAGCAGTTCTTC.

V gene TRBV5-1 combines with J gene TRBJ1-1; tentatively, D is TRBD1 (5 bases). Per the germline V gene, CDR1 is SGHRS and CDR2 is YFSETQ. This CDR3 has 14 residues. The V end lost 0 bases, the J end lost 5 bases, and 11 bases lay between the germline ends. CDR3 region: CASSLVGGDTEAFF. The CDR3 nucleotides read TGCGCCAGCAGCTTGGTGGGGGGGGATACTGAAGCTTTCTTT.

The rearrangement links TRBV6-1 to TRBJ1-1; D may be TRBD1 (6 bases). Germline V gives CDR1 MNHNS, CDR2 SASEGT. Trimming took 4 bases from V and 2 from J, leaving 14 bases between them. This CDR3 is 15 amino acids long. In nucleotides, the CDR3 is TGTGCCAGCAGTGGGGTTAAGACAGGAAACACTGAAGCTTTCTTT. Protein product: CASSGVKTGNTEAFF.

The chain has TRBV14 and TRBJ1-2; D is possibly TRBD1 (6 bases). Germline values: CDR1 SGHDN, CDR2 FVKESK. V dropped 4 bases and J dropped 7 bases, with 13 bases sitting between them. CDR3 length: 13 amino acids. CDR3 sequence (DNA): TGTGCCAGCAGCCTCGGGGGGCTCAGTGGCTACACCTTC. Its translation is CASSLGGLSGYTF. Combining the CDR3 with reference TRBV14 and TRBJ1-2 gives the whole variable domain EAGVTQFPSHSVIEKGQTVTLRCDPISGHDNLYWYRRVMGKEIKFLLHFVKESKQDESGMPNNRFLAERTGGTYSTLKVQPAELEDSGVYFCASSLGGLSGYTFGSGTRLTVV.

This clone was counted only a few times. J is TRBJ2-7 and V is TRBV28; 7 positions agree with TRBD1. This CDR3 comprises 15 residues. The V segment lost 6 bases and the J segment 2 bases; nucleotides outside the gene matches: 10. The germline V gene encodes CDR1 MDHEN and CDR2 SYDVKM. The CDR3 DNA reads as TGTGCCAGCAGCTCGCATAGGACAGGCGCCTACGAGCAGTACTTC. Translation: CASSSHRTGAYEQYF.

This chain links TRBV7-8 with TRBJ1-3, with TRBD1 as a possible D gene (6 bases). Trimming took 5 bases from V and 2 from J, leaving 10 bases between them. The germline V gene has CDR1 SGHVS and CDR2 FQNEAQ. The length of the CDR3 is 14 residues. CDR3 in DNA: TGTGCCAGCAGCCTTACAGGGACTGGAAACACCATATATTTT. Amino acids: CASSLTGTGNTIYF.

This clone was seen only once. The CDR3 region is CASSLNGATNEKLFF. The CDR3 bases are TGCGCCAGCAGCTTGAATGGAGCAACTAATGAAAAACTGTTTTTT. The chain joins TRBV5-1 to TRBJ1-4; D is unresolved. This CDR3 is 15 amino acids long. Germline values: CDR1 SGHRS, CDR2 YFSETQ. The V end lost 1 base, the J end lost 0 bases, and 7 bases lay between the germline ends.

CDR3 sequence: CASSHDRMGGYTF. In DNA, the CDR3 is TGTGCCAGCAGCCATGACAGGATGGGTGGCTACACCTTC. The chain uses TRBV27 and TRBJ1-2; possible D gene TRBD1, 6 bases. Germline V CDR1 and CDR2: MNHEY, SMNVEV (reference sequence). The CDR3 spans 13 residues. Trimming left V 6 bases short and J 7 bases short, with 15 bases between.

This clone occurred a few times. The rearrangement links TRBV2 to TRBJ2-1; 8 bases line up with TRBD2. The CDR3 is 14 residues long. The V gene's germline CDR1 is SNHLY and CDR2 FYNNEI. The junction had 3 bases not matched to a gene; V was cut back by 6 bases and J by 2 bases. CDR3 sequence: CASRYGGAYNEQFF. In nucleotides, the CDR3 is TGTGCCAGCAGATACGGGGGGGCCTACAATGAGCAGTTCTTC.

The chain employs TRBV27 and TRBJ1-1; 10 nucleotides agree with TRBD1. Germline CDR1 reads MNHEY; CDR2 reads SMNVEV (reference sequence). This CDR3 spans 14 amino acids. J was trimmed by 7 bases and V by 6 bases; bases with no gene match: 8. The CDR3 loop reads CASSPDRGRVEAFF. The CDR3 DNA reads TGTGCCAGCAGCCCCGACAGGGGGCGAGTTGAAGCTTTCTTT.

This clone was counted between two and nine times. This chain joins TRBV5-4 and TRBJ1-1; D gene uncertain. This CDR3 has 11 amino acids. Germline values: CDR1 SGHNT, CDR2 YYREEE (reference sequence). V was clipped by 2 bases and J by 4 bases, with 3 bases between them. CDR3 sequence reads: CASSFFTEAFF. CDR3 DNA sequence: TGTGCCAGCAGCTTCTTCACTGAAGCTTTCTTT.

The V call is TRBV28, the J call TRBJ2-5; 7 nucleotides match TRBD2. J was trimmed by 3 bases and V by 10 bases; bases with no gene match: 8. CDR3 length: 13 amino acids. Germline V gives CDR1 MDHEN, CDR2 SYDVKM. CDR3 DNA: TGTGCCATCGGGGGGACTCTAAAAGAGACCCAGTACTTC. It encodes CAIGGTLKETQYF.